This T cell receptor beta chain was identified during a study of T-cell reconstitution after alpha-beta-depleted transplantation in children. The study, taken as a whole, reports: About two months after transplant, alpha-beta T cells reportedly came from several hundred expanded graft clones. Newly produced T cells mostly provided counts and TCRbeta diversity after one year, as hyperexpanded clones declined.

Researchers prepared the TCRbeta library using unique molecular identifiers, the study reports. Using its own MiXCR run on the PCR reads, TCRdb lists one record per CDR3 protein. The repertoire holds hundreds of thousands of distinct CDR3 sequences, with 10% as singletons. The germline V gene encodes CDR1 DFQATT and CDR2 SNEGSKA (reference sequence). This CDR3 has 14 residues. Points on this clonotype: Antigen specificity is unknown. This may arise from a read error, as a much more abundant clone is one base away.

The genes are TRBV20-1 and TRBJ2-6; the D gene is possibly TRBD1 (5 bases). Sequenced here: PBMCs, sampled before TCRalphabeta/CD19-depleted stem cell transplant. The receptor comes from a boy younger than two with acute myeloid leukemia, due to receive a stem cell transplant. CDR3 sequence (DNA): TGCAGTGCTAGAGGACACTCTGGGGCCGACGTCCTGACTTTC. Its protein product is CSARGHSGADVLTF.